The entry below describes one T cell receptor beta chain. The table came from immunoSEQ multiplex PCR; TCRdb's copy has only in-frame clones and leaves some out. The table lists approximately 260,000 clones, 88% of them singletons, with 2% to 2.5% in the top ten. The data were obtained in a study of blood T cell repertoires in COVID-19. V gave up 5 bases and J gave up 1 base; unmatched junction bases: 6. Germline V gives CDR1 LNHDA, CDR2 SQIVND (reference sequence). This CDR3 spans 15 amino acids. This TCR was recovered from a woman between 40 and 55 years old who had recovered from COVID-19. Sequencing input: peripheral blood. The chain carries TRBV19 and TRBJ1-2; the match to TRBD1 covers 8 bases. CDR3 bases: TGTGCCAGTAGTTCCCGGGACAGGTTTAACTATGGCTACACCTTC. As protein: CASSSRDRFNYGYTF.